The rows below give T cell receptor beta chains drawn from one sample of a study of Graves' ophthalmopathy and Graves' hyperthyroidism. MiXCR was run by TCRdb on the multiplex PCR reads, yielding one entry per CDR3 protein. The sample contains about 420,000 distinct CDR3 sequences, 21% of which appear only once. Sequencing input: peripheral blood. These receptors came from a woman between 18 and 29 years old with stable Graves' hyperthyroidism. The CDR3 runs from the conserved cysteine through the conserved F or W. Each record gives: clone size, J gene, D gene, CDR3 length, V gene, CDR3 protein, CDR3 DNA. A D gene is named only where the DNA matches it firmly. Only part of the rows carry a size: once, few, many, or a class if the clone is expanded.

NA TRBJ2-1 TRBD2 17 TRBV4-2 CASSQNPGLAGRGEQFF TGTGCCAGCAGCCAAAACCCGGGACTAGCGGGAAGGGGTGAGCAGTTCTTC
few TRBJ2-7 NA 15 TRBV25-1 CASSPSVTGSYEQYF TGTGCCAGCAGCCCTTCGGTTACCGGAAGCTACGAGCAGTACTTC
many TRBJ1-1 NA 13 TRBV7-2 CATKGLLNTEAFF TGTGCCACCAAGGGACTCTTGAACACTGAAGCTTTCTTT
many TRBJ1-5 NA 14 TRBV24-1 CATSDSPDGQPQHF TGTGCCACCAGTGATTCCCCCGACGGTCAGCCCCAGCATTTT
NA TRBJ2-7 NA 13 TRBV3-1 CASSQVSPGEQYF TGTGCCAGCAGCCAAGTTTCCCCGGGCGAGCAGTACTTC
few TRBJ2-3 TRBD2 17 TRBV10-2 CASSERFLAGHTDTQYF TGCGCCAGCAGTGAGAGATTCCTAGCGGGCCACACAGATACGCAGTATTTT
many TRBJ2-2 NA 14 TRBV5-1 CASRFLANTGELFF TGCGCCAGCAGATTCCTGGCGAACACCGGGGAGCTGTTTTTT
NA TRBJ2-5 NA 15 TRBV6-1 CASSDMGSVQETQYF TGTGCCAGCAGTGATATGGGGTCTGTGCAAGAGACCCAGTACTTC
many TRBJ2-7 NA 12 TRBV7-2 CASSYSGQEQYF TGTGCCAGCAGCTACTCCGGACAGGAGCAGTACTTC
many TRBJ1-1 NA 13 TRBV28 CASSLFQDTEAFF TGTGCCAGCAGTTTATTCCAGGACACTGAAGCTTTCTTT
many TRBJ2-7 NA 13 TRBV30 CAWSSRGSYEQYF TGTGCCTGGAGTAGTAGGGGGTCCTACGAGCAGTACTTC
many TRBJ2-7 TRBD1 12 TRBV9 CASGLGGDEQYF TGTGCCAGCGGTCTAGGGGGCGACGAGCAGTACTTC
NA TRBJ2-7 NA 13 TRBV18 CASLSPYTYEQYF TGTGCCAGCCTCAGTCCCTATACCTACGAGCAGTACTTC
NA TRBJ2-5 NA 13 TRBV9 CASSQSPEETQYF TGTGCCAGCAGCCAGTCCCCAGAGGAGACCCAGTACTTC
many TRBJ1-1 NA 13 TRBV30 CAWSMGGRTEAFF TGTGCCTGGAGTATGGGGGGAAGGACTGAAGCTTTCTTT
NA TRBJ1-2 NA 13 TRBV30 CAWSDGTNDGYTF TGTGCCTGGAGTGACGGGACTAACGATGGCTACACCTTC
many TRBJ1-1 NA 13 TRBV4-1 CASSQGVGSEAFF TGCGCCAGCAGCCAAGGTGTCGGCAGTGAAGCTTTCTTT
NA TRBJ1-1 TRBD1 15 TRBV6-1 CASRRTGAENTEAFF TGTGCCAGCAGAAGGACAGGGGCCGAGAACACTGAAGCTTTCTTT
many TRBJ2-7 NA 14 TRBV5-1 CASSWGPSAYEQYF TGCGCCAGCAGCTGGGGCCCGAGCGCCTACGAGCAGTACTTC
many TRBJ2-7 TRBD1 15 TRBV4-1 CASSARQGGSYEQYF TGCGCCAGCAGCGCTCGACAGGGGGGCTCCTACGAGCAGTACTTC
few TRBJ1-5 TRBD1 14 TRBV12-3/TRBV12-4 CASTGTGEPQPQHF TGTGCCAGCACCGGGACAGGGGAACCCCAGCCCCAGCATTTT
many TRBJ1-2 NA 15 TRBV5-5 CASSLNPEGYYGYTF TGTGCCAGCAGCTTGAATCCCGAGGGCTACTATGGCTACACCTTC
many TRBJ2-2 TRBD2 15 TRBV7-2 CASSSLAGLTGELFF TGTGCCAGCAGCTCCCTAGCGGGACTCACCGGGGAGCTGTTTTTT
many TRBJ2-5 TRBD2 15 TRBV6-5 CASSLTGGKQETQYF TGTGCCAGCAGTTTGACCGGGGGGAAACAAGAGACCCAGTACTTC
NA TRBJ2-6 NA 17 TRBV28 CASSPPVGRAGANVLTF TGTGCCAGCAGCCCCCCGGTGGGTAGAGCTGGGGCCAACGTCCTGACTTTC
NA TRBJ2-7 NA 16 TRBV6-2/TRBV6-3 CASSARLMIVTYEQYF TGTGCCAGCAGTGCTCGTCTTATGATCGTCACTTACGAGCAGTACTTC
few TRBJ1-1 NA 16 TRBV5-1 CASSLARGAGNTEAFF TGCGCCAGCAGCTTGGCCAGGGGAGCCGGAAACACTGAAGCTTTCTTT
many TRBJ2-7 NA 12 TRBV29-1 CSVETDLYEQYF TGCAGCGTTGAGACGGACTTGTACGAGCAGTACTTC
many TRBJ2-7 TRBD1 14 TRBV10-3 CAISDRDRIYEQYF TGTGCCATCAGTGACCGGGACAGGATCTACGAGCAGTACTTC
NA TRBJ2-6 NA 18 TRBV12-3/TRBV12-4 CASSSIATAGSGANVLTF TGTGCCAGCAGTAGTATAGCAACAGCAGGCTCTGGGGCCAACGTCCTGACTTTC
many TRBJ1-5 NA 18 TRBV20-1 CSASLRDAVYNSNQPQHF TGCAGTGCTAGCTTACGGGACGCCGTCTACAATAGCAATCAGCCCCAGCATTTT
many TRBJ2-7 NA 13 TRBV30 CAWGDGEDYEQYF TGTGCCTGGGGGGACGGGGAGGACTACGAGCAGTACTTC
many TRBJ2-7 NA 11 TRBV30 CAWSVGGEQYF TGTGCCTGGAGTGTAGGGGGCGAGCAGTACTTC
NA TRBJ1-2 NA 15 TRBV12-3/TRBV12-4 CASSLTGLLFYGYTF TGTGCCAGCAGCCTGACAGGCCTTCTCTTCTATGGCTACACCTTC
many TRBJ2-7 TRBD2 20 TRBV11-2 CASSLGRQDRGGVRVYEQYF TGTGCCAGCAGCTTAGGTCGGCAGGACCGGGGGGGAGTCCGAGTCTACGAGCAGTACTTC
many TRBJ1-2 NA 13 TRBV5-1 CASSLDRARGYTF TGCGCCAGCAGCTTGGACAGGGCTCGCGGCTACACCTTC
many TRBJ1-5 NA 15 TRBV2 CASSDLSGSSQPQHF TGTGCCAGCAGTGATTTATCAGGGAGTAGTCAGCCCCAGCATTTT
many TRBJ2-7 TRBD1 16 TRBV24-1 CATSDPGQGDTYEQYF TGTGCCACCAGTGATCCCGGACAGGGAGATACCTACGAGCAGTACTTC
NA TRBJ2-7 NA 12 TRBV27 CASSFEGHEQYF TGTGCCAGCAGTTTTGAGGGGCACGAGCAGTACTTC
many TRBJ1-3 NA 15 TRBV10-3 CAIRDFQGSGNTIYF TGTGCCATCAGAGATTTTCAGGGCTCTGGAAACACCATATATTTT
NA TRBJ1-1 TRBD1 14 TRBV10-3 CAISERDSNTEAFF TGTGCCATCAGTGAGAGGGACAGCAACACTGAAGCTTTCTTT
NA TRBJ2-2 NA 13 TRBV6-1 CASTPGRTGELFF TGTGCCAGCACTCCAGGGAGAACCGGGGAGCTGTTTTTT
NA TRBJ1-2 NA 14 TRBV10-2 CASSEPEQGDGYTF TGCGCCAGCAGTGAGCCAGAACAGGGCGACGGCTACACCTTC